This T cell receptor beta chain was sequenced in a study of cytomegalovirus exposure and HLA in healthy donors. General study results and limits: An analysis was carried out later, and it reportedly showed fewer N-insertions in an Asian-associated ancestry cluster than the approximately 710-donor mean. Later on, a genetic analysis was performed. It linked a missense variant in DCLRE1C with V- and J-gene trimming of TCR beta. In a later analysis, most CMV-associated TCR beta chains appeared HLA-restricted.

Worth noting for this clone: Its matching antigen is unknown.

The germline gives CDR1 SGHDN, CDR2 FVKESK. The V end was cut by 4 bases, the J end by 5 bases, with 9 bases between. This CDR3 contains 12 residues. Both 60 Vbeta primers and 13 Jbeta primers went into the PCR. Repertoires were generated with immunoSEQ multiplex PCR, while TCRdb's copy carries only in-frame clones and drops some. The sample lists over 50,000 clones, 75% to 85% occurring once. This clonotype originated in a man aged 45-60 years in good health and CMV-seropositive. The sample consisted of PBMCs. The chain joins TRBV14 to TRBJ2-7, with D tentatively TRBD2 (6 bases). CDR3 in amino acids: CASSLAGNEQYF. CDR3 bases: TGTGCCAGCAGCCTTGCGGGGAACGAGCAGTACTTC.